The clone carrying this T cell receptor beta chain was counted only a few times. These data belong to a study of blood T cell repertoires in COVID-19. For the study at large: Whether acute or convalescent, the COVID-19 samples came from the United States, Italy and Spain. T cells, B-cell-depleted T cells, or PBMCs supplied cDNA or gDNA.

In the original workflow: Amplification of reference gene primers was used by the study to estimate nucleated cell counts. Generated by immunoSEQ multiplex PCR, the TCRdb table keeps only in-frame clones and is missing some. V and J calls and clone size are given by that table; D and trimming were obtained from the DNA. The data contain about half a million clones, 70% to 90% of them seen just once; the ten biggest clones take up approximately 3.2%. Germline assignment: CDR1 SGHTA and CDR2 FQGTGA. J was trimmed by 6 bases and V by 5 bases; bases with no gene match: 5. CDR3 length equals 14 residues. This TCR was recovered from a human donor in a cohort sampled during active COVID-19. Source material: peripheral blood. The chain has TRBV7-3 and TRBJ2-1; TRBD1 matches at 9 bases. In DNA, the CDR3 is TGTGCCAGCAGCGACGGGACAGGGCGCAATGAGCAGTTCTTC. Translation: CASSDGTGRNEQFF.